This T cell receptor (beta chain) originates from a study of cytomegalovirus exposure and HLA in healthy donors. Points from the study as a whole: Productive rates of about 90% or about 30% were seen for most TCR beta V segments in an earlier analysis.

Note on this clone: The antigen is undetermined.

Each of the donors was a healthy bone marrow donor. CDR1 is MNHNS and CDR2 is SASEGT in the germline V gene. The CDR3 consists of 13 residues. V lost 7 bases, J lost 11 bases, and 18 bases lay in between. The PCR employed 60 Vbeta primers together with 13 Jbeta primers. Some clones are missing from TCRdb's copy, which holds only in-frame ones; the method was immunoSEQ multiplex PCR. The table includes over 150,000 clones, roughly 80% detected once. The chain links TRBV6-1 to TRBJ1-5; a weak D match, TRBD1 (6 bases). The source is a male donor in good health and CMV-seronegative. The sample consisted of PBMCs. The CDR3: CASKAGARWAQHF. Here the CDR3 DNA reads TGTGCCAGCAAGGCAGGGGCCCGTTGGGCCCAGCATTTT.